The clone carrying this TCR beta chain has a count of ten or more. In TCRdb, the 5' RACE reads were re-called with MiXCR into one record per CDR3 protein. The sample has fewer than 650,000 distinct CDR3 sequences; about 7% are singletons. This specimen belongs to a study of identical twins. Trimming at V came to 4 bases and at J to 1 base, leaving 3 bases not matched to a gene. CDR3 length equals 14 residues. From germline, CDR1 is SGHRS and CDR2 YFSETQ. The same sample was also studied in work on yellow fever vaccine responses in identical twins.

Sequenced sample: PBMCs. This receptor was identified in a woman aged 18-29 years in good health. This chain uses TRBV5-1 with TRBJ1-1; 8 positions agree with TRBD1. The CDR3 region has the DNA TGCGCCAGCAGCACCGGGACAGGGAACACTGAAGCTTTCTTT. Residues: CASSTGTGNTEAFF.